Sequencing of this TCR beta chain was carried out in a study of Tregs in tolerant kidney transplant recipients. Study results and caveats: This study did not directly address biological reproducibility.

TCRdb keeps only in-frame clones here, not all; method: immunoSEQ multiplex PCR. The sample includes 98,000 or so clones, 90% of them seen just once. Unstimulated Tregs (CD4+CD25+CD127-) and CD4+CD25- non-Tregs were sorted from PBMCs. Per germline, CDR1 MDHEN and CDR2 SYDVKM. The J segment lost 3 bases and the V segment lost 4 bases, leaving 5 bases of the junction unmatched. This CDR3 has 14 amino acids. Comments on this clone: Its antigen remains unidentified.

The sequence derives from a human donor who received a combined kidney and bone marrow transplant. The sequences come from CD4+ T cells from blood, collected before the transplant. The rearrangement uses TRBV28 and TRBJ2-7; 8 nucleotides agree with TRBD1. CDR3 sequence: CASSYRTGLYEQYF. CDR3 coding DNA: TGTGCCAGCAGTTATCGGACAGGGCTCTACGAGCAGTACTTC.